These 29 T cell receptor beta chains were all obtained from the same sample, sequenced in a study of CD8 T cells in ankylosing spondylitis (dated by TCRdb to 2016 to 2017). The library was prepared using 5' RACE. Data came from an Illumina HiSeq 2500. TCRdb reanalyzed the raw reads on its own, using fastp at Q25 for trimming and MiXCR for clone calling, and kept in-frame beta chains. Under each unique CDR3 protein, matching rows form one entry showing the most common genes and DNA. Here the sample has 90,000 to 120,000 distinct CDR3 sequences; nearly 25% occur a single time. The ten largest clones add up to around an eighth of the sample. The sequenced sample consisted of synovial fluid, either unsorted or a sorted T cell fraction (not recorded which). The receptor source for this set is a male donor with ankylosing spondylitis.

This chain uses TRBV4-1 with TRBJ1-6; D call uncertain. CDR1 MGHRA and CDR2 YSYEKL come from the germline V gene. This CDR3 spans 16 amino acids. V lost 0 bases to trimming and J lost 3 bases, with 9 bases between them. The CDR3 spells CASSQDSDFYNSPLHF. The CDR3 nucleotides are TGCGCCAGCAGCCAAGATTCCGATTTCTATAATTCACCCCTCCACTTT.

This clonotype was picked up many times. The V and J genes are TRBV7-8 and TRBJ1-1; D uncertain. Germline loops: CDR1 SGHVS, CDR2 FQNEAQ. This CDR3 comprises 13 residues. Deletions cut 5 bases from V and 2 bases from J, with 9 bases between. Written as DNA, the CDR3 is TGTGCCAGCAGCCACGGACTCAACACTGAAGCTTTCTTT. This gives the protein CASSHGLNTEAFF.

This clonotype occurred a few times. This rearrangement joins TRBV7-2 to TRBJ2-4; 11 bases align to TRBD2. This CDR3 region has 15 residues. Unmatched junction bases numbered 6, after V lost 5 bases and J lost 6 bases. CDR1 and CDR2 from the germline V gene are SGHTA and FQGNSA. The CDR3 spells CASSPGGTSGNIQYF. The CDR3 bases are TGTGCCAGCAGCCCTGGTGGGACTAGCGGAAACATTCAGTACTTC.

CDR3 residues: CASSLAAGGGASDNEQFF. In DNA form, the CDR3 reads TGCGCCAGCAGCTTGGCAGCGGGAGGAGGGGCTTCGGACAATGAGCAGTTCTTC. This chain links TRBV5-1 with TRBJ2-1; TRBD2 agrees at 9 bases. Germline trimming cut 0 bases from V and 5 bases from J; bases unmatched to any gene: 12. Germline V gene data show CDR1 as SGHRS and CDR2 as YFSETQ. The CDR3 extends over 18 amino acids.

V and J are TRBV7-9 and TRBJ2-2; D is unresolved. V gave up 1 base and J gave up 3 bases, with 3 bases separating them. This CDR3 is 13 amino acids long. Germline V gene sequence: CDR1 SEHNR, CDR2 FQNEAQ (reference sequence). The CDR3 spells CASSLVYTGELFF. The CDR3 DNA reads TGTGCCAGCAGCTTAGTATACACCGGGGAGCTGTTTTTT.

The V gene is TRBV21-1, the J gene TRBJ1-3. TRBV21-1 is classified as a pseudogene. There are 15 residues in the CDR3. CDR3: CASSKAGAAGNTIYF. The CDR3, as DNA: TGTGCCAGCAGCAAAGCGGGTGCCGCTGGAAACACCATATATTTT.

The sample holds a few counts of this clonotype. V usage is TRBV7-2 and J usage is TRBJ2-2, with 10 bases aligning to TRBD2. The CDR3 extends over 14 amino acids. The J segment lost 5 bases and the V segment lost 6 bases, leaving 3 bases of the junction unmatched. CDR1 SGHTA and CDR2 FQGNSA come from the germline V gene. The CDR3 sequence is CASSYSGRTGELFF. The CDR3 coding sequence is TGTGCCAGCAGTTATAGCGGGAGGACCGGGGAGCTGTTTTTT.

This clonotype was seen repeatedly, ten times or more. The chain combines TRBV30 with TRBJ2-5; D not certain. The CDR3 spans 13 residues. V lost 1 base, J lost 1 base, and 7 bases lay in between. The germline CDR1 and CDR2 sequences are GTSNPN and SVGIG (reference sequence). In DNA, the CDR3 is TGTGCCTGGAGTGGGGTCAGCCAAGAGACCCAGTACTTC. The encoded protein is CAWSGVSQETQYF. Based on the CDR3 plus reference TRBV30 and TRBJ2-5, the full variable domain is SQTIHQWPATLVQPVGSPLSLECTVEGTSNPNLYWYRQAAGRGLQLLFYSVGIGQISSEVPQNLSASRPQDRQFILSSKKLLLSDSGFYLCAWSGVSQETQYFGPGTRLLVL.

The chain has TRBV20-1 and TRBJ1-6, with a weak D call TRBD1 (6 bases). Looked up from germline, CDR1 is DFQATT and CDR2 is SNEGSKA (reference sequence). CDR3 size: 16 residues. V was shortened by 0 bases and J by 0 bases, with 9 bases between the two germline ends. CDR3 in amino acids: CSARDRGSSYNSPLHF. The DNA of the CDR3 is TGCAGTGCTAGAGATAGGGGGAGCTCCTATAATTCACCCCTCCACTTT.

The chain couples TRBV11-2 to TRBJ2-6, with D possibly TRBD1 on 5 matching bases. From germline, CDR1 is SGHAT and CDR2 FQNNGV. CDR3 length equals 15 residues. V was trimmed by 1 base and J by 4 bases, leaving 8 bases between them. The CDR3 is CASSLGQSGANVLTF. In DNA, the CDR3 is TGTGCCAGCAGCTTAGGACAGTCCGGGGCCAACGTCCTGACTTTC. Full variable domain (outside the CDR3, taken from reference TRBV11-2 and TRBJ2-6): EAGVAQSPRYKIIEKRQSVAFWCNPISGHATLYWYQQILGQGPKLLIQFQNNGVVDDSQLPKDRFSAERLKGVDSTLKIQPAKLEDSAVYLCASSLGQSGANVLTFGAGSRLTVL.

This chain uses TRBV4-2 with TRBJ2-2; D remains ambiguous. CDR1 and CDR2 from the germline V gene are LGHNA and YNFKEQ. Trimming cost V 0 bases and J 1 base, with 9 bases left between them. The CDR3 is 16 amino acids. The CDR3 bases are TGTGCCAGCAGCCAAGACGCAGGACGGAACACCGGGGAGCTGTTTTTT. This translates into CASSQDAGRNTGELFF.

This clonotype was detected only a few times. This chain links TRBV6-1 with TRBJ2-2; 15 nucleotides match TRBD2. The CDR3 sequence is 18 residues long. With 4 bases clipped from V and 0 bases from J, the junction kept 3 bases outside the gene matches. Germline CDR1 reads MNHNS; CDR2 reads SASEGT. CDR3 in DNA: TGTGCCAGCAGTGGGGGGACTAGCGGGAGGTCGAACACCGGGGAGCTGTTTTTT. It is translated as CASSGGTSGRSNTGELFF.

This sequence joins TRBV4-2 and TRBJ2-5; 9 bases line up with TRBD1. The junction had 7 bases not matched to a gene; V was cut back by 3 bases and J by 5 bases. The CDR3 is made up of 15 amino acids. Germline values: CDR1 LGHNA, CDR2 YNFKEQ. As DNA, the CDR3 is TGTGCCAGCAGCCAGCCGGGACAGGGAGTGGAGACCCAGTACTTC. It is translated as CASSQPGQGVETQYF.

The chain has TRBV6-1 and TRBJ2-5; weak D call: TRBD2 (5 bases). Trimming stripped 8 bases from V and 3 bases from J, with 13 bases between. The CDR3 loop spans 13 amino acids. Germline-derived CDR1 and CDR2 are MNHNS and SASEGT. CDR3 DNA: TGTGCCAGCGTCCGGGGTTCAGAAGAGACCCAGTACTTC. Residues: CASVRGSEETQYF.

The CDR3 reads CASSFIEGGTQYF. In nucleotides, the CDR3 is TGTGCCAGCAGCTTTATCGAGGGCGGTACGCAGTATTTT. The chain carries TRBV7-2 and TRBJ2-3; D is perhaps TRBD2 (5 bases). Per the germline V gene, CDR1 is SGHTA and CDR2 is FQGNSA. The CDR3 has 13 residues. With 3 bases removed from V and 8 bases from J, the gap between germline ends came to 12 bases.

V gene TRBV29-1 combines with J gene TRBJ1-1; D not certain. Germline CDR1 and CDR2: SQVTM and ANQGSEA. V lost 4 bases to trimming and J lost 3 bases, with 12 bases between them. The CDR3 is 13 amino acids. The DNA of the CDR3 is TGCAGCGTTGTCAGGCAAGTTGACACTGAAGCTTTCTTT. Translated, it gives CSVVRQVDTEAFF.

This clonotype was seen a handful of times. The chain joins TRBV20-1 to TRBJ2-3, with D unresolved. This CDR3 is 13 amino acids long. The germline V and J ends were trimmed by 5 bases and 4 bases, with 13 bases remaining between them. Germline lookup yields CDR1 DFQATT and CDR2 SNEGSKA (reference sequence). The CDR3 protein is CSALPGSSDTQYF. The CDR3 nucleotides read TGCAGTGCTCTCCCTGGCAGCTCAGATACGCAGTATTTT.

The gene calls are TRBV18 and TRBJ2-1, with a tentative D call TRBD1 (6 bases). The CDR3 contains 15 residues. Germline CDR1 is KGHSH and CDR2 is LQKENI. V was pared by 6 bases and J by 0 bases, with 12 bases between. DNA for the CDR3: TGTGCCAGCTCCCCCAGGGGAAGCTCCTACAATGAGCAGTTCTTC. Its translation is CASSPRGSSYNEQFF.

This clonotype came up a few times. The CDR3 nucleotides read TGTGCCAGCAGCTTGCGCGGGAGCGCAGATACGCAGTATTTT. This translates into CASSLRGSADTQYF. V usage is TRBV5-6 and J usage is TRBJ2-3, with 7 bases identical to TRBD2. Trimming removed 1 base from V and 4 bases from J; junction bases left unmatched: 3. The length of the CDR3 is 14 residues. Germline CDR1 and CDR2: SGHDT and YYEEEE. Looking up the rest from reference TRBV5-6 and TRBJ2-3 gives the full variable domain: DAGVTQSPTHLIKTRGQQVTLRCSPKSGHDTVSWYQQALGQGPQFIFQYYEEEERQRGNFPDRFSGHQFPNYSSELNVNALLLGDSALYLCASSLRGSADTQYFGPGTRLTVL.

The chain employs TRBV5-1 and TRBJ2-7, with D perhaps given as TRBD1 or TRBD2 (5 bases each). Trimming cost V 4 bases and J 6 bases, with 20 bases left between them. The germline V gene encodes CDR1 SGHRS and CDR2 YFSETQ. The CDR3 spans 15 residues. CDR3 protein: CASSPPGTLKFEQYF. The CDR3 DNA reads TGCGCCAGCAGCCCCCCCGGGACCCTTAAGTTCGAGCAGTACTTC.

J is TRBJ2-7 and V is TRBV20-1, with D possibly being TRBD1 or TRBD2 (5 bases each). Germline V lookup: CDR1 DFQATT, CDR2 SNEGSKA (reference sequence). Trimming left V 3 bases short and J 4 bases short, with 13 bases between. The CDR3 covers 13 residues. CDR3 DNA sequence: TGCAGTGCTAGTACCGGGACCGAATACGAGCAGTACTTC. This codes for CSASTGTEYEQYF.

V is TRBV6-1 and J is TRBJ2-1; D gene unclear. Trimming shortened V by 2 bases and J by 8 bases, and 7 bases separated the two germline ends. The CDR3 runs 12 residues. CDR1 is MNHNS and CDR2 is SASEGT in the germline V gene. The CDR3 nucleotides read TGTGCCAGCAGTGAACCTGGCTATGAGCAGTTCTTC. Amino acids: CASSEPGYEQFF.

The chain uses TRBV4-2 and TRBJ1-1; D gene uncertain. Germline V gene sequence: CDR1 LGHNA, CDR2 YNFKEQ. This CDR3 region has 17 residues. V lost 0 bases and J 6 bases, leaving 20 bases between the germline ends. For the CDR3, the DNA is TGTGCCAGCAGCCAAGAGTTGGTTGGGTTCCAACGCCCTGAAGCTTTCTTT. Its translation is CASSQELVGFQRPEAFF.

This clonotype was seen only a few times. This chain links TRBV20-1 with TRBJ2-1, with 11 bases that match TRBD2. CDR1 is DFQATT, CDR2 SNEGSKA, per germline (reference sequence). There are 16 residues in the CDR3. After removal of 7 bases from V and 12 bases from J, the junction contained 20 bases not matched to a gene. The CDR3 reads CSGLGGTSGSTRVQFF. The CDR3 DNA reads TGCAGTGGACTGGGGGGTACTAGCGGGAGCACCCGGGTGCAGTTCTTC.

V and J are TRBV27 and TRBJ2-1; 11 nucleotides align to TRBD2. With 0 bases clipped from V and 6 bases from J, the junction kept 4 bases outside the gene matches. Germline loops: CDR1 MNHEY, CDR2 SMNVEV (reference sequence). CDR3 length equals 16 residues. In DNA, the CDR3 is TGTGCCAGCAGTTTATCTAGCGGGAGGGCAGTCAATGAGCAGTTCTTC. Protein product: CASSLSSGRAVNEQFF.

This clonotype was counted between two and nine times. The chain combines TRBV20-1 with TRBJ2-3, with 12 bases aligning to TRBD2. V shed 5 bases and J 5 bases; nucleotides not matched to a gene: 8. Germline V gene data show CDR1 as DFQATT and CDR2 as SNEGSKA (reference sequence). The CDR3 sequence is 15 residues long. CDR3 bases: TGCAGTGCTTCCTTGACTAGCGGGAGAGGAGATACGCAGTATTTT. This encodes CSASLTSGRGDTQYF.

The CDR3 here is CASSPSGGSSYEQYF. The CDR3 bases are TGTGCCAGCAGCCCCAGTGGGGGGTCGTCCTACGAGCAGTACTTC. V and J are TRBV7-8 and TRBJ2-7, with D perhaps TRBD2 (6 bases). This CDR3 has 15 amino acids. Germline lookup yields CDR1 SGHVS and CDR2 FQNEAQ. V was shortened by 5 bases and J by 1 base, with 15 bases between the two germline ends.

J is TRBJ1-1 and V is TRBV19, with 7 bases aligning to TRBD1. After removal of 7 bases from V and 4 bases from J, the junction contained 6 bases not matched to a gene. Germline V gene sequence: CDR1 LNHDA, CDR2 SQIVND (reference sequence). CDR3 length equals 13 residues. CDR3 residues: CASKEGARTEAFF. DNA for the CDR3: TGTGCCAGTAAGGAGGGGGCGCGCACTGAAGCTTTCTTT. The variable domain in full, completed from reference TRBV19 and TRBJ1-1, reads DGGITQSPKYLFRKEGQNVTLSCEQNLNHDAMYWYRQDPGQGLRLIYYSQIVNDFQKGDIAEGYSVSREKKESFPLTVTSAQKNPTAFYLCASKEGARTEAFFGQGTRLTVV.

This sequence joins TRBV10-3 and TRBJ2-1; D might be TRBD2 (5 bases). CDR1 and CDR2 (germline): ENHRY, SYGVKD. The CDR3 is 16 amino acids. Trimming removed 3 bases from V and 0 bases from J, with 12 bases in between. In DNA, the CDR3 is TGTGCCATCAGTGATCCCAGCGGAGGCTCCTACAATGAGCAGTTCTTC. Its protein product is CAISDPSGGSYNEQFF.